Below are 21 T cell receptor beta chains sequenced from a single sample in a study of blood T cell repertoires in COVID-19. Measured with immunoSEQ multiplex PCR; TCRdb has only the in-frame clones, and not every one. The repertoire has about 73,000 clones, 77% of them found once; the top ten carry approximately 2.5%. Sequences were obtained from peripheral blood. The receptors were sampled from a man aged 65-85 years with COVID-19, enrolled during active disease.

The chain is built from TRBV6-5 and TRBJ2-7, with a weak D call TRBD2 (6 bases). This CDR3 spans 12 amino acids. Between the trimmed V and J ends, which lost 2 bases and 6 bases, there was a span of 8 bases. Germline loops: CDR1 MNHEY, CDR2 SVGAGI. In DNA form, the CDR3 reads TGTGCCAGCAGTTACCGGGACTCCGAGCAGTACTTC. Translating gives CASSYRDSEQYF.

The chain links TRBV10-3 to TRBJ2-1; maybe TRBD1 (5 bases). This CDR3 spans 12 amino acids. Germline V gives CDR1 ENHRY, CDR2 SYGVKD. Trimming left V 6 bases short and J 8 bases short, with 11 bases between. Here the CDR3 reads CAISTPGYEQFF. The CDR3 DNA follows: TGTGCCATCAGCACCCCAGGGTATGAGCAGTTCTTC.

The V gene is TRBV10-3, the J gene TRBJ2-7; D unresolved. The germline gives CDR1 ENHRY, CDR2 SYGVKD. Trimming left V 4 bases short and J 7 bases short, with 8 bases between. This CDR3 is built from 11 residues. The DNA of the CDR3 is TGTGCCATCAGTGCCCCCGGGGAGCAGTACTTC. As protein: CAISAPGEQYF.

The rearrangement joins TRBV4-1 to TRBJ2-1; TRBD2 is a possible D gene (6 bases). Germline CDR1 is MGHRA and CDR2 is YSYEKL. Trimming took 0 bases from V and 2 from J, leaving 11 bases between them. The CDR3 loop spans 16 amino acids. DNA of the CDR3: TGCGCCAGCAGCCAAGATTTTGGCGGGGCCTACAATGAGCAGTTCTTC. Translating gives CASSQDFGGAYNEQFF.

The table lists this clone with a few counts. V is TRBV4-3 and J is TRBJ1-1; 8 positions agree with TRBD1. The CDR3 sequence is 16 residues long. Germline V gene lookup returns CDR1 LGHNA and CDR2 YSLEER. The V segment lost 0 bases and the J segment 7 bases; nucleotides outside the gene matches: 10. CDR3 loop: CASSQDRAGGAGEAFF. CDR3 in DNA: TGCGCCAGCAGCCAAGATCGGGCAGGGGGCGCCGGTGAAGCTTTCTTT.

V is TRBV5-5 and J is TRBJ1-2; 9 nucleotides match TRBD1. CDR3 length: 14 residues. Germline trimming cut 4 bases from V and 6 bases from J; bases unmatched to any gene: 7. The germline V gene encodes CDR1 SGHKS and CDR2 YYEKEE (reference sequence). The CDR3 DNA follows: TGTGCCAGCAGCCGGGACAGGGTAGAGCATGGCTACACCTTC. As protein: CASSRDRVEHGYTF.

On this clone: The junction does not match germline at one end; this may be a read error. The chain recombines TRBV25-1 with TRBJ2-5; TRBD2 agrees at 9 bases. Germline V CDR1 and CDR2: MGHDK, SYGVNS. The CDR3 consists of 18 residues. The CDR3 region has the DNA TGTGTCAGCAGTGAAGGGGTTAGTAGCGGGAGTATTGGGGAGACCCAGTACTTC. Translation gives CVSSEGVSSGSIGETQYF. The variable domain in full, with the rest retrieved from reference TRBV25-1 and TRBJ2-5, is EADIYQTPRYLVIGTGKKITLECSQTMGHDKMYWYQQDPGMELHLIHYSYGVNSTEKGDLSSESTVSRIRTEHFPLTLESARPSHTSQYLCVSSEGVSSGSIGETQYFGPGTRLLVL.

The V gene is TRBV7-8, the J gene TRBJ2-7; D is undetermined. Trimming left V 5 bases short and J 6 bases short, with 17 bases between. Germline values: CDR1 SGHVS, CDR2 FQNEAQ. CDR3 size: 14 residues. The CDR3 DNA is TGTGCCAGCAGCCTAGGGCCAGAGGTGGGCGAGCAGTACTTC. It specifies CASSLGPEVGEQYF.

This clone was detected once. This sequence joins TRBV7-2 and TRBJ1-6; 7 bases map to TRBD1. This CDR3 contains 15 residues. V shed 5 bases, J shed 9 bases, and the junction held 10 bases outside the gene matches. Germline lookup yields CDR1 SGHTA and CDR2 FQGNSA. CDR3 amino acids: CASSPGTVRSSPLHF. CDR3 nucleotide sequence: TGTGCCAGCAGCCCTGGGACAGTGAGGAGTTCACCCCTCCACTTT.

V is TRBV5-5 and J is TRBJ1-5; the D gene is possibly TRBD1 (5 bases). Trimming left V 0 bases short and J 3 bases short, with 7 bases between. Per the germline V gene, CDR1 is SGHKS and CDR2 is YYEKEE (reference sequence). There are 14 residues in the CDR3. CDR3 in DNA: TGTGCCAGCAGCTTGGCAGGGTACAATCAGCCCCAGCATTTT. Its translation: CASSLAGYNQPQHF. Full variable domain (remainder filled in from reference TRBV5-5 and TRBJ1-5): DAGVTQSPTHLIKTRGQQVTLRCSPISGHKSVSWYQQVLGQGPQFIFQYYEKEERGRGNFPDRFSARQFPNYSSELNVNALLLGDSALYLCASSLAGYNQPQHFGDGTRLSIL.

The V and J genes are TRBV28 and TRBJ2-7; the match to TRBD2 covers 9 bases. The germline V gene has CDR1 MDHEN and CDR2 SYDVKM. The CDR3 has 15 amino acids. After removal of 5 bases from V and 4 bases from J, the junction contained 9 bases not matched to a gene. The CDR3 loop reads CASSDTGTSKYEQYF. The CDR3 DNA sequence: TGTGCCAGCAGTGACACGGGGACTAGCAAGTACGAGCAGTACTTC.

V gene TRBV7-3 combines with J gene TRBJ1-2, with D uncertain. The CDR3 is made up of 13 amino acids. V gave up 5 bases and J gave up 5 bases, with 12 bases separating them. CDR1 and CDR2 (germline): SGHTA, FQGTGA. The CDR3 loop is CASSMDRGYGYTF. CDR3 nucleotides: TGTGCCAGCAGCATGGACCGAGGGTATGGCTACACCTTC. Using reference TRBV7-3 and TRBJ1-2 for the parts outside the CDR3, the full variable domain is GAGVSQTPSNKVTEKGKYVELRCDPISGHTALYWYRQSLGQGPEFLIYFQGTGAADDSGLPNDRFFAVRPEGSVSTLKIQRTERGDSAVYLCASSMDRGYGYTFGSGTRLTVV.

The chain couples TRBV21-1 to TRBJ2-2; the tabulated D call, TRBD1, remains unverified against the DNA. TRBV21-1 represents a pseudogene. The CDR3 is 17 amino acids. In nucleotides, the CDR3 is TGTGCCAGCAGCAAAGCGGCGGCAGGGGGCCGGACCGGGGAGCTGTTTTTT. As protein: CASSKAAAGGRTGELFF.

There are a few counts of this clone. This rearrangement joins TRBV7-2 to TRBJ1-2; 11 nucleotides line up with TRBD1. J was trimmed by 0 bases and V by 5 bases; bases with no gene match: 8. Germline V gives CDR1 SGHTA, CDR2 FQGNSA. This CDR3 contains 17 residues. The CDR3 protein is CASSLTRTGGSNYGYTF. Here the CDR3 DNA reads TGTGCCAGCAGCCTCACAAGGACAGGGGGCTCTAACTATGGCTACACCTTC.

This clone has at least ten counts. This rearrangement joins TRBV29-1 to TRBJ2-1; 10 positions match TRBD2. J lost 6 bases, V lost 2 bases, and 16 bases had no gene match. The germline CDR1 and CDR2 sequences are SQVTM and ANQGSEA. The CDR3 length is 18 residues. CDR3 DNA sequence: TGCAGCGTTGAATCGCCTAGCGGGAGACGGCAGATACGCAATGAGCAGTTCTTC. Its translation is CSVESPSGRRQIRNEQFF.

In this sample, this clone turned up a few times. V is TRBV28 and J is TRBJ1-2; TRBD1 matches at 7 bases. CDR1 is MDHEN, CDR2 SYDVKM, per germline. Losses at the gene ends were 7 bases for V and 1 base for J; bases not matched to a gene: 12. The CDR3 is 16 amino acids. CDR3 in amino acids: CASTRQGTDLNYGYTF. The CDR3 nucleotides read TGTGCCAGCACCAGACAGGGCACAGACCTTAACTATGGCTACACCTTC.

This chain connects TRBV27 to TRBJ1-1; TRBD1 aligns across 10 bases. Germline V lookup: CDR1 MNHEY, CDR2 SMNVEV (reference sequence). With 5 bases clipped from V and 5 bases from J, the junction kept 8 bases outside the gene matches. The CDR3 contains 15 residues. CDR3 residues: CASSPWGQGLTEAFF. The DNA of the CDR3 is TGTGCCAGCAGTCCCTGGGGACAGGGGTTGACTGAAGCTTTCTTT.

This clone was observed a handful of times. The J gene is TRBJ2-2, the V gene TRBV5-1; maybe TRBD2 (6 bases). V shed 4 bases and J shed 5 bases, with 18 bases lying between them. Germline-derived CDR1 and CDR2 are SGHRS and YFSETQ. The CDR3 is made up of 16 amino acids. In nucleotides, the CDR3 is TGCGCCAGCAGCCCGGAAGGGGACTCGAGGACCGGGGAGCTGTTTTTT. Its translation is CASSPEGDSRTGELFF.

The chain joins TRBV19 to TRBJ2-5, with TRBD1 matching 9 bases. The V gene's germline CDR1 is LNHDA and CDR2 SQIVND (reference sequence). J was trimmed by 5 bases and V by 7 bases; bases with no gene match: 8. This CDR3 contains 14 residues. CDR3 nucleotide sequence: TGTGCCAGTACCCAGACAGGGGGAGGCGAGACCCAGTACTTC. Translated, it gives CASTQTGGGETQYF.

In its sample, this clone was seen once. V usage is TRBV11-2 and J usage is TRBJ2-1, with D perhaps matching TRBD2 (6 bases). V was cut by 5 bases and J by 10 bases, with 15 bases left in between. CDR1 is SGHAT and CDR2 is FQNNGV in the germline V gene. The CDR3 is made up of 13 amino acids. CDR3 coding DNA: TGTGCCAGCAGCGGCCAGGGAGGCCGGGAGCAGTTCTTC. Its protein product is CASSGQGGREQFF.

The chain couples TRBV7-9 to TRBJ1-2; 7 bases line up with TRBD1. The CDR3 sequence is 13 residues long. Germline assignment: CDR1 SEHNR and CDR2 FQNEAQ (reference sequence). V trimming: 8 bases; J trimming: 3 bases; junction bases outside the gene matches: 6. The CDR3 bases are TGTGCCAGCGGAGATACAGGGGACTATGGCTACACCTTC. As protein: CASGDTGDYGYTF.